This T cell receptor beta chain derives from a study of blood T cell repertoires in COVID-19. Study overall: PBMCs, B-cell-depleted T cells, or T cells were the source of the cDNA or gDNA that made up the material.

The CDR3 totals 15 residues. Trimming stripped 0 bases from V and 0 bases from J, with 7 bases between. CDR1 is SGHTA, CDR2 FQGNSA, per germline. Measured with immunoSEQ multiplex PCR; TCRdb has only the in-frame clones, and not every one. This sample yields about 81,000 clones, of which 70% to 90% are seen a single time; 14% belongs to the top ten. J is TRBJ2-3 and V is TRBV7-2; D is unresolved. The TCR originated in a woman in her sixties or seventies with acute or convalescent COVID-19. The sample was peripheral blood. CDR3 bases: TGTGCCAGCAGCTTAGCGCTCAGGAGCACAGATACGCAGTATTTT. Residues: CASSLALRSTDTQYF.